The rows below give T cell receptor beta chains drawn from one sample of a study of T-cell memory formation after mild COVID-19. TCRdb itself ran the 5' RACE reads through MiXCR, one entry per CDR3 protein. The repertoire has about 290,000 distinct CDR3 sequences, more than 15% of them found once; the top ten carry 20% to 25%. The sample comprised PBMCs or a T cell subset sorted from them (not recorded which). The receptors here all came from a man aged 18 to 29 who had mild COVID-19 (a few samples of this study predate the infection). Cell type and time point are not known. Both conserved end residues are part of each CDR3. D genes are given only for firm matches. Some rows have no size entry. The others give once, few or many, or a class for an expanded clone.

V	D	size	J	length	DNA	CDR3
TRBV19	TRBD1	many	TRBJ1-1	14	TGTGCCACTCGACAGGGGCCGCAACCACCTGAAGCTTTCTTT	CATRQGPQPPEAFF
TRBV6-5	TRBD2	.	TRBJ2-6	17	TGTGCCAGCAGGGGAGCGGGGGGCCCCTCTGGGGCCAACGTCCTGACTTTC	CASRGAGGPSGANVLTF
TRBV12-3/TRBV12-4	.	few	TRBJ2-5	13	TGTGCCAGCAGTTTAAGGCGACGAGAGACCCAGTACTTC	CASSLRRRETQYF
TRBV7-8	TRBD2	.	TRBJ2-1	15	TGTGCCAGCAGCAAAACTAGCGGGGCTGACAATGAGCAGTTCTTC	CASSKTSGADNEQFF
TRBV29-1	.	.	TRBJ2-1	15	.	CSVEGPLFWRNEQFF
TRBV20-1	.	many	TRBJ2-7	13	TGCAGTGCCACGTTGGGCAGGGATGTTGAGCAGTACTTC	CSATLGRDVEQYF
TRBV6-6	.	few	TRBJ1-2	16	TGTGCCAGCAGTTACTCGATGGGAGATTCTCTCTATGGCTACACCTTC	CASSYSMGDSLYGYTF
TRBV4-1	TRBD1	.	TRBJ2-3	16	TGCGCCAGCAGCCAACCGGACAGGGTAGCTGCAGATACGCAGTATTTT	CASSQPDRVAADTQYF
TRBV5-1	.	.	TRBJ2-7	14	TGCGCCAGCAGCCCTAGACAATCTCTACACGAGCAGTACTTC	CASSPRQSLHEQYF
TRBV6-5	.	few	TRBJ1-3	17	TGTGCCAGCAGTTACTCATTTACGCCGGGACCTGGAAACACCATATATTTT	CASSYSFTPGPGNTIYF
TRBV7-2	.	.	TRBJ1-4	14	TGTGCCAGCAGCTTCTCAGGGATAGGAGAAAAACTGTTTTTT	CASSFSGIGEKLFF
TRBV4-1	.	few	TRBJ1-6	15	TGCGCCAGCAGATATAATGACAGGTTGAATTCACCCCTCCACTTT	CASRYNDRLNSPLHF
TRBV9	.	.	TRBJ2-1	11	TGTGCCAGCAGCGTAGGGGGAGAGCAGTTCTTC	CASSVGGEQFF
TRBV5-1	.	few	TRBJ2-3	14	TGCGCCAGCAGCTCCCTTTCCCGCACAGATACGCAGTATTTT	CASSSLSRTDTQYF
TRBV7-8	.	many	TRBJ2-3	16	TGTGCCAGCAGCCCCAGGGCGGGCAGGCCCACAGATACGCAGTATTTT	CASSPRAGRPTDTQYF
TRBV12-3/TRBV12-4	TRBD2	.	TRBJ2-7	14	TGTGCCAGCAGTTTTGGCGGGGGAACCTACGAGCAGTACTTC	CASSFGGGTYEQYF
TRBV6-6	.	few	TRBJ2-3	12	TGTGCCAGCAGTTCAGAGGGAGATACGCAGTATTTT	CASSSEGDTQYF
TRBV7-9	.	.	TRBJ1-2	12	TGTGCCAGCAGCGCTACAGGGCCTGGCTACACCTTC	CASSATGPGYTF
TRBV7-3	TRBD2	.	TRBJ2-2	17	TGTGCCAGCAGTTACGTCCCGGGGGGGCTGTACACCGGGGAGCTGTTTTTT	CASSYVPGGLYTGELFF
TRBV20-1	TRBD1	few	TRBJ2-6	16	TGCAGTGCGGCCGGGACAGGGAACTCTGGGGCCAACGTCCTGACTTTC	CSAAGTGNSGANVLTF
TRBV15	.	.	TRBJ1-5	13	TGTGCCACCTCTCGTGGAACGGGTCAGCCCCAGCATTTT	CATSRGTGQPQHF
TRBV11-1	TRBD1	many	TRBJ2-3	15	TGTGCCAGCAGCTTCACAGGGGGGAGCACAGATACGCAGTATTTT	CASSFTGGSTDTQYF
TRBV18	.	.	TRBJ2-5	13	TGTGCCAGCTCACCACCGAGGGAAAAGACCCAGTACTTC	CASSPPREKTQYF
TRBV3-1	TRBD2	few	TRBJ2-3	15	TGTGCCAGCAGCCTGTCGGGGGGTGGTGGAGATACGCAGTATTTT	CASSLSGGGGDTQYF
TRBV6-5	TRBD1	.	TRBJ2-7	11	TGTGCCAGCACCCGACAGGGTGAGCAGTACTTC	CASTRQGEQYF
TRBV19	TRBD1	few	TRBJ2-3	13	TGTGCCAGTGACAGGGTCGGGTCAGATACGCAGTATTTT	CASDRVGSDTQYF
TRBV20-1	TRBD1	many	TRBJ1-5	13	TGCAGTGCTAGCGACAGGGAGGATCAGCCCCAGCATTTT	CSASDREDQPQHF
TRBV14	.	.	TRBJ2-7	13	TGTGCCAGCAGCCCCAGAGAGGACGTGGACCAGTACTTC	CASSPREDVDQYF
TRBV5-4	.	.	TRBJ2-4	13	TGTGCCAGCAGCTTGGTCGGGGAAAACATTCAGTACTTC	CASSLVGENIQYF
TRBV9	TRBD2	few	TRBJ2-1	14	TGTGCCAGCAGCGTAGCAAGCGGGGCCAATGAGCAGTTCTTC	CASSVASGANEQFF
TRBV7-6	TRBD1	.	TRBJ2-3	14	TGTGCCAGCAGCTTCGGACAGGAAACAGATACGCAGTATTTT	CASSFGQETDTQYF
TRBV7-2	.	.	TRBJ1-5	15	TGTGCCAGCAGACCGGGGGCGGCGGGCAATCAGCCCCAGCATTTT	CASRPGAAGNQPQHF
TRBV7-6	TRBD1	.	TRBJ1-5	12	TGTGCCAGCAGCTTCCTCGGGACAGCCCAGCATTTT	CASSFLGTAQHF
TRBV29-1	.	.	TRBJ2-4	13	TGCAGCGTTGAAGATGGGTCAGGCAACATTCAGTACTTC	CSVEDGSGNIQYF
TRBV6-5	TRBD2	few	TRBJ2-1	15	TGTGCCAGCAGTTACTCAGGGACTATCGACAATGAGCAGTTCTTC	CASSYSGTIDNEQFF
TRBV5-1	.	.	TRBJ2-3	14	TGCGCCAGCAGCCGCTGGCAGGGTTCAGATACGCAGTATTTT	CASSRWQGSDTQYF
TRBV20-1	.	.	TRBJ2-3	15	TGCAGTGCTGGGGACTTTTCCCTTGGCACAGATACGCAGTATTTT	CSAGDFSLGTDTQYF
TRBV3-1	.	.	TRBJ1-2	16	TGTGCCAGCAGCCAAGGGGTCTATGGCGCTAACTATGGCTACACCTTC	CASSQGVYGANYGYTF
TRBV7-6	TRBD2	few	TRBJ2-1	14	TGTGCCAGCAGCATTAGCGGGGGGGCCAGTGAGCAGTTCTTC	CASSISGGASEQFF
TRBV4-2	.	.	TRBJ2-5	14	TGTGCCAGCAGCCAAGCTCAGGGGCGAGAGACCCAGTACTTC	CASSQAQGRETQYF
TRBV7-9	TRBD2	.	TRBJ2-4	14	TGTGCCAGCAGCTTGTCCGGCGGGGGTGACATTCAGTACTTC	CASSLSGGGDIQYF
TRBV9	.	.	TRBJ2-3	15	TGTGCCAGCAGCGTAGTGGGACAAAGCACAGATACGCAGTATTTT	CASSVVGQSTDTQYF
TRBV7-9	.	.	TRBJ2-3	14	TGTGCCAGCAGCTCTGGTTCCGTCACAGATACGCAGTATTTT	CASSSGSVTDTQYF
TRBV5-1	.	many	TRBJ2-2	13	TGCGCCAGCAGGACAGGGAACACCGGGGAGCTGTTTTTT	CASRTGNTGELFF
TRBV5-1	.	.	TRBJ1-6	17	TGCGCCAGCAGCTTAGAGGTGGGGAGCTCCTATAATTCACCCCTCCACTTT	CASSLEVGSSYNSPLHF
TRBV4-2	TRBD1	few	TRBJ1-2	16	TGTGCCAGCAGCCAAGCGGGGTCAGGGGGCAACTATGGCTACACCTTC	CASSQAGSGGNYGYTF
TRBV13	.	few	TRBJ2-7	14	TGTGCCAGCAGCGAGACAGGTAAAGCCTACGAGCAGTACTTC	CASSETGKAYEQYF
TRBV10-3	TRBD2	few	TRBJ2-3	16	TGTGCCATCAGTGAGTCGGAGCTAGCGGCCCCAGATACGCAGTATTTT	CAISESELAAPDTQYF
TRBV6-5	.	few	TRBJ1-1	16	TGTGCCAGCAGTTACTCCGGGAGTTGGGGGAACACTGAAGCTTTCTTT	CASSYSGSWGNTEAFF
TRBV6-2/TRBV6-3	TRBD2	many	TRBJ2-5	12	TGTGCCAGCTCCGCGGGGGAAGAGACCCAGTACTTC	CASSAGEETQYF
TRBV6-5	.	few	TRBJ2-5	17	TGTGCCAGCAGACCTCCGGCACCAAAATCCTGGTCGGAGACCCAGTACTTC	CASRPPAPKSWSETQYF
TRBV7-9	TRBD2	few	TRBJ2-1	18	TGTGCCAGCAGCACCCCGTTCCTTCGGGGGGAGGGTCACAATGAGCAGTTCTTC	CASSTPFLRGEGHNEQFF
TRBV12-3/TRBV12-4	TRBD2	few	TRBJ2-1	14	TGTGCCAGCAGTGCGACTAGCGGGGGGAATGAGCAGTTCTTC	CASSATSGGNEQFF
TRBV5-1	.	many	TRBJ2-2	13	TGCGCCAGCAGCCCCCAAGGGTCGGGGGAGCTGTTTTTT	CASSPQGSGELFF
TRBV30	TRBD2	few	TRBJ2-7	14	TGTGCCTGGAGTGTATGGATAGCGGGGGGCGAGCAGTACTTC	CAWSVWIAGGEQYF